This T cell receptor (beta chain) was recorded in a study of blood T cell repertoires in COVID-19. Study-level background: The samples span acute and convalescent COVID-19 from the United States, Italy and Spain. Sources were T cells, B-cell-depleted T cells, or PBMCs; the material itself was cDNA or gDNA.

Authors' methods: Amplified reference gene primers provided the basis for estimating nucleated cell counts. Sequencing used immunoSEQ multiplex PCR; TCRdb keeps in-frame clones, though not all of them. V and J calls and clone size follow that table, whereas D and trimming were derived from the DNA. The sample contains over 250,000 clones, roughly nine tenths of which appear only once. The germline V and J ends were trimmed by 6 bases and 10 bases, with 16 bases remaining between them. The CDR3 covers 14 residues. The germline V gene encodes CDR1 MDHEN and CDR2 SYDVKM. Sequenced material: PBMCs or T cells enriched from blood (not recorded which). This clonotype was obtained from a woman between 18 and 29 years old who had recovered from COVID-19. J is TRBJ1-6 and V is TRBV28; D is possibly TRBD1 (6 bases). The CDR3 loop reads CASRQPGAVSPLHF. The CDR3 DNA reads as TGTGCCAGCAGACAGCCAGGGGCGGTCTCACCCCTCCACTTT.